This paragraph reports one TCR beta chain. The antigen is not known. Trimming took 3 bases from V and 4 from J; bases not matched to a gene: 7. Germline V CDR1 and CDR2: SGHAT, FQNNGV. The CDR3 has 17 residues. The sample is drawn from a study of T cells in localized non-small cell lung cancer. The repertoire was sequenced with immunoSEQ multiplex PCR; TCRdb's copy has only in-frame clones and lacks some. Of under 45,000 clones listed, roughly four fifths are singletons. Study results and caveats: When the top 100 tumor clones were examined, a median around 61 of them also appeared in the adjacent lung, which was paired and uninvolved. A single tumor region was sequenced, leaving heterogeneity possible. Uninvolved adjacent lung showed peak T cell clonality, exceeding tumor.

This receptor was identified in a man aged 40 to 70 with stage II lung adenocarcinoma. Here the sequenced sample was PBMCs, taken before any cancer treatment. The chain has TRBV11-2 and TRBJ2-1; 12 positions match TRBD2. The CDR3 sequence: CASSLGPGLAGYNEQFF. The CDR3 DNA reads as TGTGCCAGCAGCTTGGGCCCGGGACTAGCGGGTTACAATGAGCAGTTCTTC.